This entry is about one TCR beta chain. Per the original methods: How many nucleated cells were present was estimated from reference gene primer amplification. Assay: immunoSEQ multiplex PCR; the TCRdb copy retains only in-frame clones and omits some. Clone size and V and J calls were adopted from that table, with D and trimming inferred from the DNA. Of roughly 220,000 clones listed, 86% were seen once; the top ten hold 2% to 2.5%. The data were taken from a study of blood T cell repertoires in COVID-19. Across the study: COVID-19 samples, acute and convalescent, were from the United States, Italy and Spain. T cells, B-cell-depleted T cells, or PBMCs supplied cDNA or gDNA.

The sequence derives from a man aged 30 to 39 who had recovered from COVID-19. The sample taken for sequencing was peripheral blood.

CDR3 amino acids: CASSLAFGMPHYEQYF. CDR3 in DNA: TGTGCCAGCAGCTTAGCATTCGGGATGCCCCATTACGAGCAGTACTTC. This chain joins TRBV7-2 and TRBJ2-7, with a weak D call TRBD2 (5 bases). Trimming cost V 0 bases and J 4 bases, with 16 bases left between them. The CDR3 is 16 amino acids. Germline assignment: CDR1 SGHTA and CDR2 FQGNSA.